This is a list of T cell receptor beta chains from one sample in a study of blood T cell repertoires in COVID-19. Sequencing was performed with immunoSEQ multiplex PCR; in TCRdb, only in-frame clones are kept and a portion is missing. The sample yields roughly 8,600 clones, approximately 88% seen once. The sequenced sample was peripheral blood. These receptors came from a human donor with active COVID-19. The donor label of this sample is uncertain. Both conserved end residues are part of each CDR3. A D gene is named only where the DNA matches it firmly. Rows give clone size only sometimes, using once, few, many, or a class for an expanded clone.

j_gene,abundance,v_gene,d_gene,CDR3nt,CDR3aa
TRBJ2-2,NA,TRBV11-3,NA,TGTGCCAGCAGCCTGGAGGGGTTGAACACCGGGGAGCTGTTTTTT,CASSLEGLNTGELFF
TRBJ2-7,NA,TRBV14,TRBD1,TGTGCCAGCAGCCTAGGACAGGGGACCTACGAGCAGTACTTC,CASSLGQGTYEQYF
TRBJ2-7,NA,TRBV27,TRBD1,TGTGCCAGCAGTTGGGGACAGGAGTACGAGCAGTACTTC,CASSWGQEYEQYF
TRBJ2-1,NA,TRBV29-1,NA,TGCAGCGTTGTTTGGGCGTTAGGTGAGCAGTTCTTC,CSVVWALGEQFF
TRBJ1-3,NA,TRBV9,NA,TGTGCCAGCAGCGTAGAGGACTCCTCTGGAAACACCATATATTTT,CASSVEDSSGNTIYF
TRBJ2-7,once,TRBV5-1,NA,TGCGCCAGCAGCTTGTCACAAACCTACGAGCAGTACTTC,CASSLSQTYEQYF
TRBJ2-5,once,TRBV6-1,TRBD2,TGTGCCAGCAGTGAACTACTAGCGGGAGTTGAGACCCAGTACTTC,CASSELLAGVETQYF
TRBJ2-7,NA,TRBV18,TRBD2,TGTGCCAGCCAGCGGGGGCCTTTCGCGGGGGCCACCTACGAGCAGTACTTC,CASQRGPFAGATYEQYF
TRBJ1-4,NA,TRBV7-9,TRBD1,TGTGCCAGCAGCACAAGGGACAGGGGGCGAGAAAAACTGTTTTTT,CASSTRDRGREKLFF
TRBJ1-4,once,TRBV19,TRBD1,TGTGCCAGTACCACCGGGACAGGACGAAATGAAAAACTGTTTTTT,CASTTGTGRNEKLFF
TRBJ1-1,NA,TRBV4-2,NA,TGTGCCAGCAGCCAAGCCCTTATGAACACTGAAGCTTTCTTT,CASSQALMNTEAFF
TRBJ2-7,few,TRBV6-6,TRBD2,TGTGCCAGCATAACAACAGCGGGAGCTTCCTACGAGCAGTACTTC,CASITTAGASYEQYF
TRBJ2-1,NA,TRBV10-3,TRBD1,TGTGCCATTTCCGGGACAGGGAACACCTACAATGAGCAGTTCTTC,CAISGTGNTYNEQFF
TRBJ2-7,few,TRBV2,NA,TGTGCCAGCAGTGACCCGCCAGGGGACGAGCAGTACTTC,CASSDPPGDEQYF
TRBJ2-5,NA,TRBV10-3,NA,TGTGCCATCAGGACAGACCAAGAGACCCAGTACTTC,CAIRTDQETQYF
TRBJ2-7,NA,TRBV4-2,NA,TGTGCCAGCAGCCAAGGAGACAGTCACTACGAGCAGTACTTC,CASSQGDSHYEQYF
TRBJ1-1,NA,TRBV7-2,NA,TGTGCCAGCAGCTTAGACAGGGCCTTGAACACTGAAGCTTTCTTT,CASSLDRALNTEAFF
TRBJ2-7,NA,TRBV7-6,TRBD2,TGTGCCAGCACCATGACACTAGCGGGAGCGGACGAGCAGTACTTC,CASTMTLAGADEQYF
TRBJ2-7,NA,TRBV2,NA,TGTGCCAGCAGTGAATCCCCCACTGTCATGTACTCCTACGAGCAGTACTTC,CASSESPTVMYSYEQYF
TRBJ2-7,NA,TRBV4-1,TRBD1,TGCGCCAGCAGCCAACGAACAGGGGACGAGCAGTACTTC,CASSQRTGDEQYF
TRBJ1-5,NA,TRBV10-3,NA,TGTGCCATCAGTGGAGGTAGCAATCAGCCCCAGCATTTT,CAISGGSNQPQHF
TRBJ2-7,NA,TRBV20-1,TRBD1,TGCAGTGCTAGTGCGGACAGGAGCTCCTACGAGCAGTACTTC,CSASADRSSYEQYF
TRBJ2-5,NA,TRBV13,TRBD2,TGTGCCAGCAGCTATGGGACTAGCGGAAAAGAGACCCAGTACTTC,CASSYGTSGKETQYF
TRBJ2-4,NA,TRBV19,NA,TGTGCCAGTAAGGAGGGGGCAGGAAACATTCAGTACTTC,CASKEGAGNIQYF
TRBJ2-3,once,TRBV3-1/TRBV3-2,TRBD2,TGTGCCAGCAGCCAAGATCTAGCGGGAGGCACAGATACGCAGTATTTT,CASSQDLAGGTDTQYF
TRBJ1-1,NA,TRBV6-5,NA,TGTGCCAGTAATGGGCCGGACATCCTGTACACTGAAGCTTTCTTT,CASNGPDILYTEAFF
TRBJ1-2,few,TRBV28,NA,TGTGCCAGCACCTTACAGGAAGGCTATGGCTACACCTTC,CASTLQEGYGYTF
TRBJ2-1,once,TRBV6-5,NA,TGTGCCAGCAGTTATAGGGACAAGGCAAATGAGCAGTTCTTC,CASSYRDKANEQFF
TRBJ2-7,few,TRBV19,TRBD1,TGTGCCAGTAGTATCGGGCGCAGGGGGTTCTCCTACGAGCAGTACTTC,CASSIGRRGFSYEQYF
TRBJ2-7,once,TRBV21-1,NA,TGTGCCAGCAGCAAATACTTACCCACGACGGGACATAACTCCGAGCAGTACTTC,CASSKYLPTTGHNSEQYF
TRBJ1-1,NA,TRBV30,NA,TGTGCCTGGCAGGCAAGCGGAGGGACTGAAGCTTTCTTT,CAWQASGGTEAFF